This TCR beta chain emerged from a study of cytomegalovirus exposure and HLA in healthy donors. General study results and limits: The study put under 200 TCR beta chains on its list as cytomegalovirus-associated. Among the most significant clusters, several appeared linked to common viral pathogens in a later analysis. Per a later analysis, 18,000 or so TCR beta sequences showed association with HLA alleles at 0.05 false discovery rate.

Use of 60 Vbeta and 13 Jbeta primers characterized the PCR. Assay: immunoSEQ multiplex PCR; the TCRdb copy retains only in-frame clones and omits some. Of about 130,000 clones detected, 70% appear once; the ten largest clones hold roughly 2%. Remarks on this clone: Its antigen is as yet unknown. Other DNA sequences in this specimen translate into the identical CDR3.

The CDR3 sequence is 15 residues long. The V gene's germline CDR1 is KGHSH and CDR2 LQKENI. Trimming at V came to 3 bases and at J to 0 bases, leaving 4 bases not matched to a gene. Sequencing was performed on PBMCs. The V call is TRBV18, the J call TRBJ1-1; 7 bases agree with TRBD1. This receptor was obtained from a woman aged 60-70 years in good health and CMV-seropositive. The CDR3 here is CASSPQGGMNTEAFF. The CDR3 nucleotides read TGTGCCAGCTCACCTCAGGGGGGAATGAACACTGAAGCTTTCTTT.